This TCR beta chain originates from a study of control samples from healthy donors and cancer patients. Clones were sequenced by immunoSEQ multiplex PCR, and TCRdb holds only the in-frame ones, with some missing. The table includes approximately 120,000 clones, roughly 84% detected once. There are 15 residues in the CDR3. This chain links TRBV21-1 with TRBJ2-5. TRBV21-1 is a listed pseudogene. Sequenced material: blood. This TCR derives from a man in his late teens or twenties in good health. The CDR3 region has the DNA TGTGCCAGCAGCAAAATCCGGAAGGGCAAAGAGACCCAGTACTTC. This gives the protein CASSKIRKGKETQYF.